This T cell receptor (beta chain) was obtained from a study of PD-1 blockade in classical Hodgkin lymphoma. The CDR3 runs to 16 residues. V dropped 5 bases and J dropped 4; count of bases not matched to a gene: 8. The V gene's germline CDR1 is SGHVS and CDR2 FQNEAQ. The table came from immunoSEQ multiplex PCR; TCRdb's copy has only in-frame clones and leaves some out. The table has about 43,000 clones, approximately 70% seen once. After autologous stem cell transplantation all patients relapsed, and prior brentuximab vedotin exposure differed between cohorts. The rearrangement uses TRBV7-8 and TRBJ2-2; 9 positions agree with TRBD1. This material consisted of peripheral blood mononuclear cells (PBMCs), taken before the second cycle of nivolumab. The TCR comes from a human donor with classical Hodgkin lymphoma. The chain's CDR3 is CASSQETGGRTGELFF. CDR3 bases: TGTGCCAGCAGCCAAGAGACAGGGGGTCGCACCGGGGAGCTGTTTTTT.